The 13 T cell receptor beta chains given below trace back to one sample, sequenced in a study of T cell changes during pregnancy in multiple sclerosis. Some clones are missing from TCRdb's copy, which holds only in-frame ones; the method was immunoSEQ multiplex PCR. The sample yields 90,000 to 120,000 clones, less than 95% seen once. The sequencing here drew on peripheral blood, taken in the third trimester of pregnancy. The source of these receptors is a female donor in good health, enrolled as a control in a pregnancy study.

This clone has just one count. The DNA of the CDR3 is TGTGCCAGCAGCTGGGGGGGAGCTGGCACTAATGAAAAACTGTTTTTT. It codes for CASSWGGAGTNEKLFF. The gene calls are TRBV5-5 and TRBJ1-4, with D maybe TRBD1 (5 bases). Per germline, CDR1 SGHKS and CDR2 YYEKEE (reference sequence). The CDR3 has 16 amino acids. The V end lost 3 bases, the J end lost 2 bases, and 14 bases lay between the germline ends. The variable domain in full, with the rest retrieved from reference TRBV5-5 and TRBJ1-4, is DAGVTQSPTHLIKTRGQQVTLRCSPISGHKSVSWYQQVLGQGPQFIFQYYEKEERGRGNFPDRFSARQFPNYSSELNVNALLLGDSALYLCASSWGGAGTNEKLFFGSGTQLSVL.

The V and J genes are TRBV5-1 and TRBJ1-2, with 10 bases aligning to TRBD1. The germline gives CDR1 SGHRS, CDR2 YFSETQ. After removal of 4 bases from V and 5 bases from J, the junction contained 8 bases not matched to a gene. The CDR3 consists of 15 residues. The CDR3 loop reads CASSPRDRGQYGYTF. CDR3 DNA sequence: TGCGCCAGCAGCCCCCGGGACAGGGGCCAATATGGCTACACCTTC.

This chain connects TRBV7-2 to TRBJ1-1, with a weak D call TRBD1 (6 bases). This CDR3 has 15 amino acids. CDR1 and CDR2 (germline): SGHTA, FQGNSA. Trimming cost V 5 bases and J 1 base, with 14 bases left between them. The CDR3 DNA sequence: TGTGCCAGCAGCCCCAAAGGGGGGGGGAACACTGAAGCTTTCTTT. It specifies CASSPKGGGNTEAFF. The full variable domain, in which reference TRBV7-2 and TRBJ1-1 provide the parts outside the CDR3, is GAGVSQSPSNKVTEKGKDVELRCDPISGHTALYWYRQSLGQGLEFLIYFQGNSAPDKSGLPSDRFSAERTGGSVSTLTIQRTQQEDSAVYLCASSPKGGGNTEAFFGQGTRLTVV.

The chain uses TRBV4-3 and TRBJ2-3; D unclear. V lost 0 bases, J lost 0 bases, and 10 bases lay in between. CDR1 and CDR2 (germline): LGHNA, YSLEER. This CDR3 region has 16 residues. Written as DNA, the CDR3 is TGCGCCAGCAGCCAAGAGGCCCCCTCTAGCACAGATACGCAGTATTTT. Amino acids: CASSQEAPSSTDTQYF.

This clone was counted between two and nine times. The CDR3, as DNA: TGTGCCATCAGTGAGTCCGAACAGAGCTCCTATAATTCACCCCTCCACTTT. Its translation: CAISESEQSSYNSPLHF. The V gene is TRBV10-3, the J gene TRBJ1-6, with no clear D. Per the germline V gene, CDR1 is ENHRY and CDR2 is SYGVKD. The germline V and J ends were trimmed by 0 bases and 0 bases, with 9 bases remaining between them. This CDR3 region has 17 residues.

The chain is built from TRBV7-9 and TRBJ1-6; weak D call: TRBD1 (6 bases). CDR1 is SEHNR, CDR2 FQNEAQ, per germline (reference sequence). The CDR3 runs to 15 residues. The germline V and J ends were trimmed by 1 base and 8 bases, with 12 bases remaining between them. For the CDR3, the DNA is TGTGCCAGCAGCTTAGGGCAGGGGTCAGATTCACCCCTCCACTTT. It codes for CASSLGQGSDSPLHF. The full variable domain, in which reference TRBV7-9 and TRBJ1-6 provide the parts outside the CDR3, is DTGVSQNPRHKITKRGQNVTFRCDPISEHNRLYWYRQTLGQGPEFLTYFQNEAQLEKSRLLSDRFSAERPKGSFSTLEIQRTEQGDSAMYLCASSLGQGSDSPLHFGNGTRLTVT.

V is TRBV9 and J is TRBJ2-7, with TRBD2 as a possible D gene (6 bases). Between the trimmed V and J ends, which lost 3 bases and 7 bases, there was a span of 17 bases. Germline values: CDR1 SGDLS, CDR2 YYNGEE. CDR3 size: 14 residues. Written as DNA, the CDR3 is TGTGCCAGCAGCGGCGGGACGGTGGTCGGAGAGCAGTACTTC. Protein sequence: CASSGGTVVGEQYF. The whole variable domain, remainder taken from reference TRBV9 and TRBJ2-7, is DSGVTQTPKHLITATGQRVTLRCSPRSGDLSVYWYQQSLDQGLQFLIQYYNGEERAKGNILERFSAQQFPDLHSELNLSSLELGDSALYFCASSGGTVVGEQYFGPGTRLTVT.

The chain combines TRBV4-3 with TRBJ2-1; 10 nucleotides align to TRBD2. From germline, CDR1 is LGHNA and CDR2 YSLEER. The CDR3 runs 16 residues. V gave up 2 bases and J gave up 4 bases; unmatched junction bases: 5. The CDR3 reads CASSQSTSGDYNEQFF. In DNA, the CDR3 is TGCGCCAGCAGCCAATCCACTAGCGGGGATTACAATGAGCAGTTCTTC.

The chain has TRBV7-8 and TRBJ2-5; 11 bases map to TRBD2. Per germline, CDR1 SGHVS and CDR2 FQNEAQ. This CDR3 region has 15 residues. The ends lost 7 bases at V and 5 bases at J; junction bases unmatched: 9. CDR3 in amino acids: CASTRLAGNLETQYF. In nucleotides, the CDR3 is TGTGCCAGCACCAGACTAGCGGGGAATCTGGAGACCCAGTACTTC.

The gene calls are TRBV7-3 and TRBJ1-1, with 7 bases aligning to TRBD1. Trimming removed 4 bases from V and 11 bases from J; junction bases left unmatched: 10. The CDR3 has 13 residues. Per the germline V gene, CDR1 is SGHTA and CDR2 is FQGTGA. The DNA of the CDR3 is TGTGCCAGCAGCTCAACGCTGACAGGGTCGGCTTTCTTT. Its translation is CASSSTLTGSAFF.

The chain couples TRBV5-1 to TRBJ2-5, with TRBD1 as a possible D gene (7 bases). The germline CDR1 and CDR2 sequences are SGHRS and YFSETQ. Trimming took off 4 bases at V and 2 bases at J, with 12 bases between the two ends. The CDR3 is 14 residues long. This CDR3 is CASSAGQFQETQYF. CDR3 sequence (DNA): TGCGCCAGCAGCGCGGGACAGTTTCAAGAGACCCAGTACTTC.

The V call is TRBV4-3, the J call TRBJ1-2; 7 positions match TRBD1. The germline CDR1 and CDR2 sequences are LGHNA and YSLEER. This CDR3 contains 15 residues. V trimming: 1 base; J trimming: 4 bases; junction bases outside the gene matches: 6. The CDR3 loop reads CASSQGLQGSYGYTF. DNA of the CDR3: TGCGCCAGCAGCCAAGGGCTACAGGGGTCCTATGGCTACACCTTC.

CDR3 sequence: CASSYLQQETQYF. The CDR3 DNA follows: TGTGCCAGCAGTTACTTACAGCAAGAGACCCAGTACTTC. The chain recombines TRBV6-5 with TRBJ2-5; D remains unclear. The CDR3 covers 13 residues. The germline CDR1 and CDR2 sequences are MNHEY and SVGAGI. V was shortened by 1 base and J by 2 bases, with 5 bases between the two germline ends.